This T cell receptor (beta chain) was recovered during a study of vaccination and CD4 T cells after COVID-19. At the level of the study: Four females and six males made up the convalescents, with two Hispanic. Taking of post-vaccine samples occurred a median about 70 days after dose two (range 14 to 241). Cellular stimulation was performed using overlapping spike peptides derived from SARS-CoV-2, HCoV-NL63, HCoV-OC43 and HCoV-229E.

Remarks on this clonotype: Its specificity is not known.

At the Johns Hopkins FTIC core, DNA taken from cultured CD4+ T cells was sequenced by way of the Oncomine TCR Beta short-read assay. From the PCR reads, TCRdb called clonotypes with MiXCR, one entry per CDR3 protein. Here the sample spans 12,000 or so distinct CDR3 sequences, 45% to 60% being singletons. This sample's treatment: approximately nine-day PBMC culture with coronavirus spike peptide pools or control peptides (ViraFEST assay). This TCR was recovered from a human donor with COVID-19. Source: cultured CD4+ T cells from blood, taken after SARS-CoV-2 vaccination.

CDR3 in amino acids: CASGGEDLGELFF. The CDR3 bases are TGTGCCAGCGGCGGTGAGGATCTCGGGGAGCTGTTTTTT. The chain uses TRBV6-1 and TRBJ2-2; D call uncertain. CDR3 size: 13 residues. V lost 8 bases and J 7 bases, leaving 14 bases between the germline ends. Germline-derived CDR1 and CDR2 are MNHNS and SASEGT.